The 8 T cell receptor beta chains reported below all come from one sample, sequenced in a study of shared clonotypes between healthy human individuals. TCRdb keeps only in-frame clones here, not all; method: immunoSEQ multiplex PCR. This sample yields around 990,000 clones, of which approximately 77% are seen a single time; approximately 0.95% belongs to the top ten. Sequences were obtained from memory CD4+ T cells from PBMCs. Subset in this sample: CD45RA-negative fraction. These TCRs come from a man younger than 30 in good health. Some clones in this sample may be carry-over from other donors' samples.

This clone has only one observation. The genes are TRBV7-2 and TRBJ2-4; D is undetermined. CDR3 size: 15 residues. Germline V gene lookup returns CDR1 SGHTA and CDR2 FQGNSA. The ends were cut back, 4 bases at V and 0 bases at J, with 10 bases in the middle. CDR3 residues: CASSSIELAKNIQYF. DNA for the CDR3: TGTGCCAGCAGCTCAATTGAACTAGCCAAAAACATTCAGTACTTC.

This chain uses TRBV6-1 with TRBJ2-7; 10 bases map to TRBD1. Germline loops: CDR1 MNHNS, CDR2 SASEGT. This CDR3 has 14 amino acids. Unmatched junction bases numbered 5, after V lost 7 bases and J lost 2 bases. The CDR3, as DNA: TGTGCCAGCATAAGACAGGGGGCGACCTACGAGCAGTACTTC. Protein product: CASIRQGATYEQYF.

The chain joins TRBV7-9 to TRBJ1-1; TRBD1 aligns across 7 bases. The J segment lost 7 bases and the V segment lost 5 bases, leaving 4 bases of the junction unmatched. Germline V lookup: CDR1 SEHNR, CDR2 FQNEAQ (reference sequence). The CDR3 runs to 12 residues. In DNA, the CDR3 is TGTGCCAGCAGCCTTACAGGGGATGAAGCTTTCTTT. Translated, it gives CASSLTGDEAFF.

With respect to this clone: A single base separates this from a much larger clone, so it may be a read error. This chain uses TRBV6-1 with TRBJ1-1; perhaps TRBD1 as D (6 bases). Germline CDR1 is MNHNS and CDR2 is SASEGT. This CDR3 region has 15 residues. The CDR3 DNA is TGTGCCAACAGTGAATTGACAGGCCCCATCACTGAAGCTTTCTTT. This gives the protein CANSELTGPITEAFF.

The chain is built from TRBV5-5 and TRBJ2-7; D gene ambiguous. Trimming removed 0 bases from V and 2 bases from J, with 15 bases in between. Germline values: CDR1 SGHKS, CDR2 YYEKEE (reference sequence). The CDR3 loop spans 16 amino acids. CDR3 protein: CASSLVVAGGAYEQYF. CDR3 coding DNA: TGTGCCAGCAGCTTGGTCGTTGCTGGCGGTGCCTACGAGCAGTACTTC.

The sample holds one count of this clone. The chain has TRBV7-3 and TRBJ2-7; no reliable D call. Trimming removed 5 bases from V and 5 bases from J, with 16 bases in between. The CDR3 extends over 14 amino acids. Germline assignment: CDR1 SGHTA and CDR2 FQGTGA. CDR3 sequence (DNA): TGTGCCAGCAGCCCCGGCGGAAGTTCCAACGAGCAGTACTTC. It yields the protein CASSPGGSSNEQYF.

The rearrangement joins TRBV2 to TRBJ2-2; no definite D call. The CDR3 is made up of 13 amino acids. Trimming shortened V by 6 bases and J by 6 bases, and 11 bases separated the two germline ends. Germline V gene sequence: CDR1 SNHLY, CDR2 FYNNEI. The chain's CDR3 is CASSSTRPGELFF. CDR3 bases: TGTGCCAGCAGCTCCACACGTCCCGGGGAGCTGTTTTTT.

Worth noting for this clone: Other nucleotide sequences from this sample produce the same CDR3. V gene TRBV4-1 combines with J gene TRBJ1-5; D possibly corresponds to TRBD1 (5 bases). Germline V gene sequence: CDR1 MGHRA, CDR2 YSYEKL. CDR3 length: 16 residues. Trimming took 0 bases from V and 7 from J, leaving 16 bases between them. For the CDR3, the DNA is TGCGCCAGCAGCCAAGATCTGATAGGGGCGCGGCAGCCCCAGCATTTT. Protein sequence: CASSQDLIGARQPQHF.